This T cell receptor beta chain originates from a study of T cell responses to AZD1222 COVID-19 vaccine. Study-wide results and limits: Two AZD1222 doses significantly raised spike-specific TCR breadth and depth over controls. The sample set comprised mostly white British donors with more females, and clonal diversity was possibly underestimated. Just 5 to 7 people given AZD1222 tested seropositive at baseline.

The V gene end was trimmed by 1 base and the J gene end by 4 bases; junction bases not matched to a gene: 12. The CDR3 totals 17 residues. The germline V gene encodes CDR1 LNHNV and CDR2 YYDKDF (reference sequence). To note about this clone: Its antigen is as yet unknown.

TCRdb keeps only in-frame clones here, not all; method: immunoSEQ multiplex PCR. This sample has roughly 160,000 clones, with 90% to 95% found just once. The rearrangement links TRBV15 to TRBJ1-1, with 7 bases aligning to TRBD1. The sequence was collected from an adult in good health. This specimen was peripheral blood, taken on day 0 of AZD1222 vaccination. CDR3 sequence: CATSRGIRQGTGTEAFF. The CDR3 nucleotides read TGTGCCACCAGCAGAGGGATAAGACAGGGAACGGGCACTGAAGCTTTCTTT.